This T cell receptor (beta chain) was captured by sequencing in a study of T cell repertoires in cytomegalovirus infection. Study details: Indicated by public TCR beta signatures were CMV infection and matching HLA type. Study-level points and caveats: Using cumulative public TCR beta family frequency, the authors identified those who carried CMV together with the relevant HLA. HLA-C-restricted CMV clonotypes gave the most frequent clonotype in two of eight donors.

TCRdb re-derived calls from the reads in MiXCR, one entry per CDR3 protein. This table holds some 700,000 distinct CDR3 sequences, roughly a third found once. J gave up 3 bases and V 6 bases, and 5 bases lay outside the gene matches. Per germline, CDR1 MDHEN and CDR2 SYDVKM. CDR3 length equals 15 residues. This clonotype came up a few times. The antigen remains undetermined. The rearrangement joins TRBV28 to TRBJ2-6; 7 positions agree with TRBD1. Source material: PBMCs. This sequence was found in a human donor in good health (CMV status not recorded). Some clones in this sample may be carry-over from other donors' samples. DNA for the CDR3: TGTGCCAGCAGGACGGGGACAGTTGGGGCCAACGTCCTGACTTTC. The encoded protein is CASRTGTVGANVLTF. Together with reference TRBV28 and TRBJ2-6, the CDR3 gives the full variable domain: DVKVTQSSRYLVKRTGEKVFLECVQDMDHENMFWYRQDPGLGLRLIYFSYDVKMKEKGDIPEGYSVSREKKERFSLILESASTNQTSMYLCASRTGTVGANVLTFGAGSRLTVL.